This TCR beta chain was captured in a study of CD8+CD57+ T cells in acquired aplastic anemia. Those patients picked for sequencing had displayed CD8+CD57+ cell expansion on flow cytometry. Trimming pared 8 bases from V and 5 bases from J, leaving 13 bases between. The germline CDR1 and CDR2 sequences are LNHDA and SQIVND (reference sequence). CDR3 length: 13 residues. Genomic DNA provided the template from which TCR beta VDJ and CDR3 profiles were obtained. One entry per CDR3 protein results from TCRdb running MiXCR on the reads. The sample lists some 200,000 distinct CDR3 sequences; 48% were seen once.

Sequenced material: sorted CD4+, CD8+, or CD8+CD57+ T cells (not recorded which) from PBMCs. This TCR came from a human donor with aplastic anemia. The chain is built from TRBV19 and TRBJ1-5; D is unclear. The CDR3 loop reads CASGLGGDQPQHF. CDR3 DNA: TGTGCCAGTGGTCTGGGCGGGGATCAGCCCCAGCATTTT.